Included here is one TCR beta chain sequence, with context. This sample is drawn from a study of identical twins. One entry per CDR3 protein, called by TCRdb with MiXCR from the 5' RACE reads. The profile shows fewer than 900,000 distinct CDR3 sequences, over 15% of them singletons. The trim removed 3 bases at V and 4 bases at J, leaving 5 bases unmatched. CDR1 is DFQATT, CDR2 SNEGSKA, per germline (reference sequence). The CDR3 has 14 amino acids. The same sample was also studied in work on T cells expressing NK-cell markers.

The chain links TRBV20-1 to TRBJ2-1, with 8 bases matching TRBD2. This clonotype was obtained from a woman between 18 and 29 years old in good health. Sequenced material: PBMCs. The CDR3 loop reads CSASSGGGYNEQFF. DNA for the CDR3: TGCAGTGCTAGCTCGGGGGGGGGATACAATGAGCAGTTCTTC.